Shown below are 21 T cell receptor beta chains from a single sample sequenced in a study of blood T cell repertoires in COVID-19. This table comes from immunoSEQ multiplex PCR, and its TCRdb copy is limited to in-frame clones, with some not included. Found here are fewer than 350,000 clones, nearly 90% of them singletons; the top ten hold 0.8% to 1%. Input material: PBMCs or T cells enriched from blood (not recorded which). The receptors here all came from a woman aged 25 to 39 who had recovered from COVID-19.

About this clone: This same CDR3 is encoded by further DNA sequences in the sample. The rearrangement uses TRBV9 and TRBJ2-7; maybe TRBD2 (6 bases). The CDR3 is made up of 14 amino acids. Germline values: CDR1 SGDLS, CDR2 YYNGEE. V lost 0 bases and J lost 2, with 9 bases in between. Here the CDR3 DNA reads TGTGCCAGCAGCGTAGGGCGGGGACCCTACGAGCAGTACTTC. It translates to CASSVGRGPYEQYF.

This chain connects TRBV11-2 to TRBJ2-1; possibly TRBD1 for D (6 bases). V gave up 5 bases and J gave up 12 bases, with 29 bases separating them. The CDR3 has 17 residues. The germline CDR1 and CDR2 sequences are SGHAT and FQNNGV. The CDR3 DNA follows: TGTGCCAGCAGCCCAGGGACACCAGTAAGAGGGAGCCTCGTGCAGTTCTTC. Translated: CASSPGTPVRGSLVQFF.

This clone appeared a single time. The chain employs TRBV9 and TRBJ2-3; unclear D gene. Germline CDR1 and CDR2: SGDLS and YYNGEE. The CDR3 is 15 residues long. Between the trimmed V and J ends, which lost 3 bases and 5 bases, there was a span of 16 bases. The CDR3 DNA follows: TGTGCCAGCAGCGATACCTTCGTCCATAGAGATACGCAGTATTTT. Residues: CASSDTFVHRDTQYF.

This rearrangement joins TRBV19 to TRBJ2-1; 7 bases map to TRBD2. CDR1 and CDR2 (germline): LNHDA, SQIVND (reference sequence). With V trimmed by 4 bases and J by 5 bases, 8 bases remained unmatched. The CDR3 runs 15 residues. CDR3 in amino acids: CASSTPSGLHNEQFF. The CDR3 DNA reads TGTGCCAGTAGTACCCCTAGCGGACTACACAATGAGCAGTTCTTC.

This chain joins TRBV14 and TRBJ2-2; 12 bases align to TRBD2. With 4 bases clipped from V and 7 bases from J, the junction kept 7 bases outside the gene matches. This CDR3 is built from 16 residues. From germline, CDR1 is SGHDN and CDR2 FVKESK. CDR3 coding DNA: TGTGCCAGCAGCCGTCTAGCGGGGGGGCCTATCGGGGAGCTGTTTTTT. Residues: CASSRLAGGPIGELFF.

This clone was recorded once. The rearrangement uses TRBV5-5 and TRBJ1-2; D not resolved. Trimming pared 0 bases from V and 8 bases from J, leaving 11 bases between. CDR3 size: 13 residues. Germline CDR1 SGHKS, CDR2 YYEKEE (reference sequence). The CDR3 DNA sequence: TGTGCCAGCAGCTTGGATCCTAAACTAGGCTACACCTTC. It is translated as CASSLDPKLGYTF.

The CDR3 region has the DNA TGTGCCAGCAGACCCACTAGCGGGAGCTCCTACAATGAGCAGTTCTTC. It translates to CASRPTSGSSYNEQFF. V is TRBV7-2 and J is TRBJ2-1; 11 bases fit TRBD2. The CDR3 length is 16 residues. CDR1 is SGHTA, CDR2 FQGNSA, per germline. With 6 bases clipped from V and 0 bases from J, the junction kept 4 bases outside the gene matches. The variable domain in full, completed from reference TRBV7-2 and TRBJ2-1, reads GAGVSQSPSNKVTEKGKDVELRCDPISGHTALYWYRQSLGQGLEFLIYFQGNSAPDKSGLPSDRFSAERTGGSVSTLTIQRTQQEDSAVYLCASRPTSGSSYNEQFFGPGTRLTVL.

On this clone itself: Other DNA sequences in the same sample also yield this CDR3. The genes are TRBV5-8 and TRBJ1-3, with 7 bases aligning to TRBD1. CDR3 length: 17 amino acids. Trimming took 6 bases from V and 0 from J; bases not matched to a gene: 12. Germline-derived CDR1 and CDR2 are SGHTS and YDEGEE. As DNA, the CDR3 is TGTGCCAGCACCCCCGCCGGGACAGCCATCTCTGGAAACACCATATATTTT. This encodes CASTPAGTAISGNTIYF.

This chain joins TRBV5-4 and TRBJ2-7; 7 nucleotides line up with TRBD1. CDR1 and CDR2 (germline): SGHNT, YYREEE (reference sequence). Germline trimming cut 0 bases from V and 2 bases from J; bases unmatched to any gene: 5. This CDR3 has 15 residues. CDR3: CASSLGVGQTYEQYF. The CDR3 region has the DNA TGTGCCAGCAGCTTGGGCGTGGGACAGACCTACGAGCAGTACTTC.

The genes are TRBV28 and TRBJ2-1; a weak D match, TRBD1 (5 bases). V lost 6 bases to trimming and J lost 9 bases, with 15 bases between them. Germline lookup yields CDR1 MDHEN and CDR2 SYDVKM. The CDR3 loop spans 13 amino acids. DNA of the CDR3: TGTGCCAGCAGAAAGGACATAAGAGTTGAGCAGTTCTTC. It specifies CASRKDIRVEQFF.

This chain links TRBV7-9 with TRBJ1-2; unclear D gene. CDR3 length equals 13 residues. The ends were cut back, 1 base at V and 4 bases at J, with 7 bases in the middle. Looked up from germline, CDR1 is SEHNR and CDR2 is FQNEAQ (reference sequence). CDR3 loop: CASSLVAVYGYTF. CDR3 in DNA: TGTGCCAGCAGCTTAGTGGCAGTCTATGGCTACACCTTC.

V and J are TRBV27 and TRBJ2-4, with D maybe TRBD2 (7 bases). CDR1 is MNHEY and CDR2 is SMNVEV in the germline V gene (reference sequence). The CDR3 is made up of 12 amino acids. The CDR3 DNA is TGTAGGGGGGGCAAGGACGAAAACATTCAGTACTTC. Its translation is CRGGKDENIQYF.

This clone appeared a few times. Other nucleotide sequences in the sample specify the same CDR3. This chain joins TRBV6-5 and TRBJ1-1, with 7 bases identical to TRBD1. Germline trimming cut 4 bases from V and 2 bases from J; bases unmatched to any gene: 4. The CDR3 totals 14 residues. Germline values: CDR1 MNHEY, CDR2 SVGAGI. The CDR3 nucleotides are TGTGCCAGCAGTTTCGGACAGGTTAACACTGAAGCTTTCTTT. Amino acid sequence: CASSFGQVNTEAFF.

This chain links TRBV27 with TRBJ2-3; the D gene is possibly TRBD2 (5 bases). V lost 3 bases and J lost 2, with 9 bases in between. There are 14 residues in the CDR3. Germline CDR1 MNHEY, CDR2 SMNVEV (reference sequence). CDR3 DNA sequence: TGTGCCAGCAGTTTTCTGGACTCCACAGATACGCAGTATTTT. Its translation is CASSFLDSTDTQYF.

The rearrangement uses TRBV28 and TRBJ1-2; no clear D. Per the germline V gene, CDR1 is MDHEN and CDR2 is SYDVKM. Trimming cost V 5 bases and J 2 bases, with 12 bases left between them. The CDR3 length is 14 residues. The CDR3 loop reads CASSQLRENYGYTF. The CDR3 nucleotides are TGTGCCAGCAGTCAACTACGGGAGAACTATGGCTACACCTTC.

The gene calls are TRBV27 and TRBJ2-7, with D tentatively TRBD2 (5 bases). Trimming removed 5 bases at V and 2 bases at J, with 13 bases between. The germline V gene has CDR1 MNHEY and CDR2 SMNVEV (reference sequence). The CDR3 has 14 amino acids. CDR3 in amino acids: CASSKEVIPYEQYF. For the CDR3, the DNA is TGTGCCAGCAGTAAGGAGGTCATTCCCTACGAGCAGTACTTC.

The gene calls are TRBV5-1 and TRBJ2-3, with 7 bases identical to TRBD2. Germline CDR1 and CDR2: SGHRS and YFSETQ. The CDR3 spans 16 residues. J lost 0 bases, V lost 0 bases, and 4 bases had no gene match. The DNA for the CDR3 is TGCGCCAGCAGCTTGGTCCGAGCGGGAAGCACAGATACGCAGTATTTT. Translation: CASSLVRAGSTDTQYF.

This clone has just one count. The V and J genes are TRBV29-1 and TRBJ1-2; D remains ambiguous. Germline V gene lookup returns CDR1 SQVTM and CDR2 ANQGSEA. The V end lost 4 bases, the J end lost 3 bases, and 21 bases lay between the germline ends. The CDR3 runs 16 residues. CDR3 loop: CSVGSLRHTGDYGYTF. The CDR3 DNA follows: TGCAGCGTTGGAAGTCTACGCCATACCGGGGACTATGGCTACACCTTC.

Written as DNA, the CDR3 is TGTGCCAGCAGCTTGGCAGGCGCGAACACCGGGGAGCTGTTTTTT. Protein: CASSLAGANTGELFF. This chain links TRBV5-4 with TRBJ2-2; unclear D gene. V dropped 0 bases and J dropped 0 bases, with 6 bases sitting between them. The CDR3 contains 15 residues. Germline CDR1 SGHNT, CDR2 YYREEE (reference sequence).

This chain joins TRBV29-1 and TRBJ1-1; D may be TRBD1 (5 bases). Trimming pared 5 bases from V and 6 bases from J, leaving 16 bases between. From germline, CDR1 is SQVTM and CDR2 ANQGSEA. The CDR3 totals 13 residues. CDR3 amino acids: CSVRGLGGAEAFF. Here the CDR3 DNA reads TGCAGCGTTAGGGGCCTCGGAGGGGCTGAAGCTTTCTTT.

The chain combines TRBV27 with TRBJ2-3, with 13 bases lining up with TRBD2. The germline V gene encodes CDR1 MNHEY and CDR2 SMNVEV (reference sequence). The CDR3 contains 16 residues. Losses at the gene ends were 5 bases for V and 3 bases for J; bases not matched to a gene: 5. CDR3 protein: CASSPILAGGTDTQYF. The DNA for the CDR3 is TGTGCCAGCAGTCCCATACTAGCGGGGGGGACAGATACGCAGTATTTT.